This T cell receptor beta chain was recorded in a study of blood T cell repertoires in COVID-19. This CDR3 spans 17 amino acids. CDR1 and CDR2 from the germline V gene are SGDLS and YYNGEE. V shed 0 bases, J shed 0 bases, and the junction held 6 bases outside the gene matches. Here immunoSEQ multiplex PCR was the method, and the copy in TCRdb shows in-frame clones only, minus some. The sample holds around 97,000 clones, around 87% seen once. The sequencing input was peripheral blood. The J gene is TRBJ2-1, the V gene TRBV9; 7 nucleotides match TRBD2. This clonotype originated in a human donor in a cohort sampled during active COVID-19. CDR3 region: CASSVDSGGSSYNEQFF. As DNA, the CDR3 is TGTGCCAGCAGCGTAGATTCGGGCGGGAGCTCCTACAATGAGCAGTTCTTC.